In this sample, the clone carrying this TCR beta chain turned up many times. Its antigen is as yet unknown. Construction of TCR beta libraries was performed using quantitative 5'-RACE with molecular barcodes. TCRdb ran MiXCR on the 5' RACE reads and lists one entry per CDR3 protein. The sample holds around 490,000 distinct CDR3 sequences, approximately 5.3% seen once. The data are from a study of CD8 T cells in ankylosing spondylitis. General study results and limits: Prior work had noted some motif variants in reactive arthritis blood and synovial fluid. Seemingly distinctive of ankylosing spondylitis blood was a TCR beta motif formed by eight highly homologous variants. As for the disease-linked clones, they showed a CD8+ phenotype and occurred at relatively low frequencies in peripheral blood. As reported, disease-linked clones showed significant enrichment in matched ankylosing spondylitis synovial fluid.

Per germline, CDR1 MNHEY and CDR2 SVGAGI. The CDR3 consists of 16 residues. The V and J ends lost 0 bases and 4 bases, in that order; junction bases with no gene match: 9. Specimen: blood, either unsorted or a sorted T cell fraction (not recorded which). The gene calls are TRBV6-5 and TRBJ2-7; 7 positions agree with TRBD2. The sequence was collected from a male donor with ankylosing spondylitis. CDR3 coding DNA: TGTGCCAGCAGTTACTCGGGTGCCGGCGGGAGATACGAGCAGTACTTC. Translated: CASSYSGAGGRYEQYF.